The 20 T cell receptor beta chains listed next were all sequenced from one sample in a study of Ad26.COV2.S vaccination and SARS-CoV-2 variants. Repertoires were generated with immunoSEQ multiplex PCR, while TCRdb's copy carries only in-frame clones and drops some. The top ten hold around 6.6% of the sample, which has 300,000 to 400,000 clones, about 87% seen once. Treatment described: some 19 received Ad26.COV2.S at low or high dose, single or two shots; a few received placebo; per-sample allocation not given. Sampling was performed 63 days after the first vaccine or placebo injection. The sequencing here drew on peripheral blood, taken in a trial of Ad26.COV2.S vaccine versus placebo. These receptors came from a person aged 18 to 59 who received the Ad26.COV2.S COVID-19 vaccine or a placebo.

DNA for the CDR3: TGTGCCAGCAGTTCTACACGCGGGGAGCTGTTTTTT. Encoded protein: CASSSTRGELFF. The chain carries TRBV27 and TRBJ2-2; no clear D. Trimming left V 4 bases short and J 7 bases short, with 7 bases between. The CDR3 contains 12 residues. Germline lookup yields CDR1 MNHEY and CDR2 SMNVEV (reference sequence).

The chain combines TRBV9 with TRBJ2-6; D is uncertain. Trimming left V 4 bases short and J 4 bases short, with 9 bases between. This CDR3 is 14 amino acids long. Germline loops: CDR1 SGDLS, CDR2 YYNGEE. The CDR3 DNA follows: TGTGCCAGCAGCTCCTCACCAGGGGCCAACGTCCTGACTTTC. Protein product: CASSSSPGANVLTF.

CDR3 nucleotides: TGTGCCAGCAGCGTCCATTCGAACACTGAAGCTTTCTTT. Residues: CASSVHSNTEAFF. The rearrangement uses TRBV9 and TRBJ1-1; D is uncertain. CDR3 size: 13 residues. Deletions cut 2 bases from V and 1 base from J, with 6 bases between. The germline V gene has CDR1 SGDLS and CDR2 YYNGEE.

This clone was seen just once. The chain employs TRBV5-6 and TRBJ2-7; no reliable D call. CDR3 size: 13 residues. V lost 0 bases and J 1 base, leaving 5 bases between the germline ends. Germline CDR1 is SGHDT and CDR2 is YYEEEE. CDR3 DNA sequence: TGTGCCAGCAGCTTGGCGGTTTCCTACGAGCAGTACTTC. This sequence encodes CASSLAVSYEQYF.

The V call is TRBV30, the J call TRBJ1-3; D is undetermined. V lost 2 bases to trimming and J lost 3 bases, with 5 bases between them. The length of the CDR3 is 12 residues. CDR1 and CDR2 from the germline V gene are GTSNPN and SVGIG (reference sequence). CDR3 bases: TGTGCCTGGAGTCCCAGTGGAAACACCATATATTTT. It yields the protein CAWSPSGNTIYF.

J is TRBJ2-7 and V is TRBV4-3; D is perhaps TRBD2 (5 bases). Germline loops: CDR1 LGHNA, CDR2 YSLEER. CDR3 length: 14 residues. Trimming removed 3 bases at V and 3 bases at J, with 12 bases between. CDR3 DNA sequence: TGCGCCAGCAGCCACGGACTGGAGGTCTACGAGCAGTACTTC. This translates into CASSHGLEVYEQYF.

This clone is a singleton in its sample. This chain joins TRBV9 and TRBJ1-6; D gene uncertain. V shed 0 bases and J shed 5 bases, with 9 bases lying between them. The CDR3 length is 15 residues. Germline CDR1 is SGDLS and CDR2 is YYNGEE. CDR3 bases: TGTGCCAGCAGCGTAGGGCCCGGGGATAATTCACCCCTCCACTTT. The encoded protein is CASSVGPGDNSPLHF. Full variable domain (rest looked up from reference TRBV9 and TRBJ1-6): DSGVTQTPKHLITATGQRVTLRCSPRSGDLSVYWYQQSLDQGLQFLIQYYNGEERAKGNILERFSAQQFPDLHSELNLSSLELGDSALYFCASSVGPGDNSPLHFGNGTRLTVT.

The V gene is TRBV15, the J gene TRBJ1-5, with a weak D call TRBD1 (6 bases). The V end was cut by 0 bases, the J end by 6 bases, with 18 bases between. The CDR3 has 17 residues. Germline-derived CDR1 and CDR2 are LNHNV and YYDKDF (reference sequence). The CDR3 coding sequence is TGTGCCACCAGCAGAGATTTCTTGGGGGGCGAGGGTCAGCCCCAGCATTTT. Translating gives CATSRDFLGGEGQPQHF. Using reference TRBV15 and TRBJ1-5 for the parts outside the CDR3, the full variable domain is DAMVIQNPRYQVTQFGKPVTLSCSQTLNHNVMYWYQQKSSQAPKLLFHYYDKDFNNEADTPDNFQSRRPNTSFCFLDIRSPGLGDTAMYLCATSRDFLGGEGQPQHFGDGTRLSIL.

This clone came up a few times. CDR3 protein: CASSEHIRESYGYTF. The CDR3 DNA sequence: TGTGCCAGCAGTGAACATATCCGGGAATCCTATGGCTACACCTTC. V and J are TRBV6-1 and TRBJ1-2; D gene ambiguous. CDR3 length: 15 amino acids. Deletions cut 2 bases from V and 4 bases from J, with 14 bases between. The germline CDR1 and CDR2 sequences are MNHNS and SASEGT.

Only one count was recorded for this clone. The chain's CDR3 is CASRENTVPNTEAFF. The DNA for the CDR3 is TGTGCCAGCAGAGAGAACACGGTCCCAAACACTGAAGCTTTCTTT. This rearrangement joins TRBV3-1 (or the pseudogene TRBV3-2) to TRBJ1-1; D is ambiguous. The CDR3 loop spans 15 amino acids. Trimming removed 6 bases at V and 2 bases at J, with 16 bases between. The germline CDR1 and CDR2 sequences are LGHDT and YNNKEL (reference sequence).

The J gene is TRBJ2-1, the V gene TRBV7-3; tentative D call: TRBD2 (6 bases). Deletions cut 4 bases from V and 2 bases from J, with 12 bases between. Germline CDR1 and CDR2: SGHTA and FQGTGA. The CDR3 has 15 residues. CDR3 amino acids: CASSSRLETYNEQFF. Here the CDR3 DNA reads TGTGCCAGCAGCTCCAGACTAGAGACCTACAATGAGCAGTTCTTC.

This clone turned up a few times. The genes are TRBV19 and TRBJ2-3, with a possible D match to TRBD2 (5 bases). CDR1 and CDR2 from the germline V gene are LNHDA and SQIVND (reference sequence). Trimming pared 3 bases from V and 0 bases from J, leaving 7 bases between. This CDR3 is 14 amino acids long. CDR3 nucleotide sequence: TGTGCCAGTAGTATCAGACTAAGCACAGATACGCAGTATTTT. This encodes CASSIRLSTDTQYF.

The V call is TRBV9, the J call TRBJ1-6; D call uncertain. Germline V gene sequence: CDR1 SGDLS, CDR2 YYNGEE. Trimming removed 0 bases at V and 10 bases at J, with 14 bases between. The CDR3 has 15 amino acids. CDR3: CASSVDGLSGSPLHF. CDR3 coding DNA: TGTGCCAGCAGCGTAGATGGCCTATCAGGATCACCCCTCCACTTT. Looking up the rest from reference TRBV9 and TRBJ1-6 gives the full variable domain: DSGVTQTPKHLITATGQRVTLRCSPRSGDLSVYWYQQSLDQGLQFLIQYYNGEERAKGNILERFSAQQFPDLHSELNLSSLELGDSALYFCASSVDGLSGSPLHFGNGTRLTVT.

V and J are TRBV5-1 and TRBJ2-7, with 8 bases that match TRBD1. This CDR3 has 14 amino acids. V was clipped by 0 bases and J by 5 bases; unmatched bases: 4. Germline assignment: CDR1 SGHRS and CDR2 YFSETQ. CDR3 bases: TGCGCCAGCAGCTTGGGACAGGGGCTAAACGAGCAGTACTTC. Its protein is CASSLGQGLNEQYF.

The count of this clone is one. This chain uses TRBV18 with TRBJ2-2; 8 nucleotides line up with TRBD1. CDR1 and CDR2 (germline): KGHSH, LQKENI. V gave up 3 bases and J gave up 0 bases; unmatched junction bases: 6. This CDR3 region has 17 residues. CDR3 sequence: CASSPRQGRSNTGELFF. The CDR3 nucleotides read TGTGCCAGCTCACCCCGACAGGGGCGGTCGAACACCGGGGAGCTGTTTTTT.

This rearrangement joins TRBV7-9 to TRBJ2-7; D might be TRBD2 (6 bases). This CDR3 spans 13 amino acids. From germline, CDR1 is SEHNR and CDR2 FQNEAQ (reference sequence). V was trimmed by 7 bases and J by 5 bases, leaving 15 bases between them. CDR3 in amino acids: CASIKDGGHEQYF. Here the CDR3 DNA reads TGTGCCAGCATCAAAGACGGGGGTCACGAGCAGTACTTC.

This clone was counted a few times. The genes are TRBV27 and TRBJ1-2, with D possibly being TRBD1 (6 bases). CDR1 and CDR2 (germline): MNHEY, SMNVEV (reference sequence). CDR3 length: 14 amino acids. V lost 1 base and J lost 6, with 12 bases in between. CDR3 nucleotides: TGTGCCAGCAGTTTATTTGGGGGCGCGGATGGCTACACCTTC. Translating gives CASSLFGGADGYTF.

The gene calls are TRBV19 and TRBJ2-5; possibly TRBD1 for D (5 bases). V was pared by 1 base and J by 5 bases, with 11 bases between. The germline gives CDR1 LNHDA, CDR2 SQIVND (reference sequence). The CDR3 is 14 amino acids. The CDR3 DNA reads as TGTGCCAGTAGTATAGGGGGCGCAGGGGAGACCCAGTACTTC. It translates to CASSIGGAGETQYF.

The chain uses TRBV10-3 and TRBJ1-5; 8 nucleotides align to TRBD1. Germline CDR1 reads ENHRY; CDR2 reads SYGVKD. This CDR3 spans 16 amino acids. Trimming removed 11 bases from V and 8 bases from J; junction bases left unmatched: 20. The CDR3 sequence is CASGGKGTGRAEPQHF. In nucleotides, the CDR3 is TGTGCCTCAGGGGGCAAGGGGACGGGACGGGCGGAGCCCCAGCATTTT.

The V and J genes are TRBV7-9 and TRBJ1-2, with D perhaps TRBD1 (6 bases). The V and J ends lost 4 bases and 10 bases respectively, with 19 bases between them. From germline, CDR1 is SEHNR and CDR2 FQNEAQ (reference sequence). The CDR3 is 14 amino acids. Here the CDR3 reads CASSSRTVKTFYTF. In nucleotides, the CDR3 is TGTGCCAGCAGCTCCCGGACAGTAAAAACTTTCTACACCTTC.